These T cell receptor beta chains were read from a single sample in a study of blood T cell repertoires in COVID-19. Profiling relied on immunoSEQ multiplex PCR, and the TCRdb table lists in-frame clones only, not all of them. The sample consists of about 360,000 clones, 81% of them appearing once. Input material: peripheral blood. These receptors were taken from a human donor with acute or convalescent COVID-19. The donor label of this sample is uncertain. Both conserved end residues are part of each CDR3. A D gene is named only where the DNA matches it firmly. The listing skips clone size in some rows; elsewhere it reads once, few, many or a size class.

d_gene | j_gene | v_gene | abundance | CDR3aa | CDR3nt
- | TRBJ1-5 | TRBV27 | - | CASSPRAGHQPQHF | TGTGCCAGCAGTCCCAGGGCAGGGCATCAGCCCCAGCATTTT
- | TRBJ1-1 | TRBV10-2 | - | CATSNRGQSNTEAFF | TGCGCCACTAGCAATCGGGGACAATCGAACACTGAAGCTTTCTTT
- | TRBJ1-6 | TRBV30 | - | CAWCGGYNSPLHF | TGTGCCTGGTGCGGTGGGTATAATTCACCCCTCCACTTT
TRBD1 | TRBJ1-1 | TRBV2 | few | CASSKTGKTTEAFF | TGTGCCAGCAGTAAGACAGGGAAGACCACTGAAGCTTTCTTT
- | TRBJ2-7 | TRBV25-1 | - | CASREGARYEQYF | TGTGCCAGCAGGGAGGGGGCGCGGTACGAGCAGTACTTC
TRBD1 | TRBJ2-7 | TRBV6-5 | - | CASSLGQGYEQYF | TGTGCCAGCAGCCTGGGACAGGGGTACGAGCAGTACTTC
- | TRBJ2-3 | TRBV29-1 | - | CSAPTRDTQYF | TGCAGCGCCCCGACTCGTGATACGCAGTATTTT
- | TRBJ2-7 | TRBV18 | - | CASSPVQGLGEQYF | TGTGCCAGCTCACCGGTACAGGGCCTGGGCGAGCAGTACTTC
- | TRBJ1-5 | TRBV29-1 | few | CSATVGNQPQHF | TGCAGCGCGACGGTGGGCAATCAGCCCCAGCATTTT
- | TRBJ2-7 | TRBV28 | - | CASSLQYEQYF | TGTGCCAGCAGTTTGCAGTACGAGCAGTACTTC
TRBD1 | TRBJ1-5 | TRBV5-1 | - | CASSLERDRWSQHF | TGCGCCAGCAGCTTGGAGAGGGACAGATGGAGCCAGCATTTT
- | TRBJ1-6 | TRBV6-1 | - | CASSEANGGRSPLHF | TGTGCCAGCAGTGAAGCAAACGGGGGTAGGTCACCCCTCCACTTT
- | TRBJ1-1 | TRBV2 | - | CASILQVPQFRAFF | TGTGCCAGCATTCTACAGGTGCCCCAATTCAGAGCTTTCTTT
- | TRBJ1-5 | TRBV6-5 | - | CASSYSGRKWPQHF | TGTGCCAGCAGTTATTCCGGGAGGAAATGGCCCCAGCATTTT
TRBD1 | TRBJ1-1 | TRBV28 | - | CASSLHGQGATAFF | TGTGCCAGCAGTTTACACGGACAGGGGGCAACAGCTTTCTTT
TRBD1 | TRBJ1-5 | TRBV2 | - | CASSRGLSNSNQPQHF | TGTGCCAGCAGTAGGGGGCTCAGTAATAGCAATCAGCCCCAGCATTTT
- | TRBJ2-3 | TRBV7-9 | - | CASSPELGSGRSTDTQYF | TGTGCCAGCAGCCCCGAATTAGGCAGCGGGCGATCCACAGATACGCAGTATTTT
- | TRBJ1-1 | TRBV6-6 | few | CASSITGKNTEAFF | TGTGCCAGCAGTATTACAGGAAAGAACACTGAAGCTTTCTTT
- | TRBJ2-3 | TRBV5-1 | - | CASSLFRATDTQYF | TGCGCCAGCAGCTTGTTCAGGGCGACAGATACGCAGTATTTT
- | TRBJ2-2 | TRBV7-6 | - | CASSLGTGSNTGELFF | TGTGCCAGCAGCTTAGGCACGGGATCGAACACCGGGGAGCTGTTTTTT
- | TRBJ1-4 | TRBV27 | - | CASGLYREKLFF | TGTGCCAGCGGCCTTTACCGTGAAAAACTGTTTTTT
- | TRBJ2-5 | TRBV14 | - | CASSQDFRGVRETQYF | TGTGCCAGCAGCCAAGATTTTCGGGGAGTGCGGGAGACCCAGTACTTC
- | TRBJ1-1 | TRBV19 | - | CASSIAVGAFF | TGTGCCAGTAGTATAGCCGTCGGAGCTTTCTTT
TRBD2 | TRBJ2-7 | TRBV10-3 | few | CAISEGLAGGYLYF | TGTGCCATCAGTGAGGGGCTAGCGGGAGGGTATTTGTACTTC
- | TRBJ1-1 | TRBV2 | - | CASRGQGFTEAFF | TGTGCCAGCAGGGGTCAGGGGTTCACTGAAGCTTTCTTT
- | TRBJ2-7 | TRBV7-2 | - | CASSPQIYEQYF | TGTGCCAGCAGCCCTCAGATCTACGAGCAGTACTTC
- | TRBJ2-3 | TRBV27 | - | CASTRGDTQYF | TGTGCCAGCACCCGAGGAGATACGCAGTATTTT
TRBD1 | TRBJ2-3 | TRBV5-5 | - | CASSVTTGVNTDTQYF | TGTGCCAGCAGCGTAACGACAGGGGTGAATACAGATACGCAGTATTTT
- | TRBJ1-2 | TRBV5-8 | - | CASSFESRGLGYTF | TGTGCCAGCAGCTTTGAGTCGAGGGGGTTAGGCTACACCTTC